The 32 T cell receptor beta chains given below trace back to one sample, sequenced in a study of PD-L1 blockade in urothelial cancer. Described time point: peripheral blood 6 weeks after treatment start. Repertoires were generated with immunoSEQ multiplex PCR, while TCRdb's copy carries only in-frame clones and drops some. The sample yields 20,000 to 25,000 clones, roughly 89% seen once. Sequenced material: PBMCs, taken around atezolizumab (anti-PD-L1) treatment. The receptor set was obtained from a woman aged 60 to 75 with urothelial cancer.

The chain carries TRBV6-5 and TRBJ2-7; 8 positions match TRBD2. After removal of 7 bases from V and 6 bases from J, the junction contained 8 bases not matched to a gene. Per germline, CDR1 MNHEY and CDR2 SVGAGI. The CDR3 length is 13 residues. The CDR3 sequence: CASTGFAGGEQYF. The CDR3 region has the DNA TGTGCCAGCACTGGATTCGCGGGAGGCGAGCAGTACTTC.

The chain uses TRBV2 and TRBJ2-3; 8 bases align to TRBD2. The CDR3 consists of 16 residues. In germline, CDR1 is SNHLY, CDR2 FYNNEI. Trimming took 2 bases from V and 2 from J; bases not matched to a gene: 6. CDR3 region: CASSETLAGFTDTQYF. In nucleotides, the CDR3 is TGTGCCAGCAGTGAAACCCTAGCGGGCTTCACAGATACGCAGTATTTT. The variable domain in full, completed from reference TRBV2 and TRBJ2-3, reads EPEVTQTPSHQVTQMGQEVILRCVPISNHLYFYWYRQILGQKVEFLVSFYNNEISEKSEIFDDQFSVERPDGSNFTLKIRSTKLEDSAMYFCASSETLAGFTDTQYFGPGTRLTVL.

This rearrangement joins TRBV7-9 to TRBJ2-5; TRBD1 matches at 12 bases. CDR1 SEHNR and CDR2 FQNEAQ come from the germline V gene (reference sequence). Trimming cost V 4 bases and J 4 bases; bases outside gene matches: 7. CDR3 size: 16 residues. DNA for the CDR3: TGTGCCAGCAGCTCCCGGGACAGGGGGCAGGGAGAGACCCAGTACTTC. Residues: CASSSRDRGQGETQYF.

The genes are TRBV10-3 and TRBJ1-3; no firm D call. The V end lost 8 bases, the J end lost 4 bases, and 15 bases lay between the germline ends. The CDR3 runs to 14 residues. The germline V gene has CDR1 ENHRY and CDR2 SYGVKD. The CDR3 protein is CAIGGTGGGNTIYF. DNA for the CDR3: TGTGCCATCGGTGGAACCGGAGGAGGAAACACCATATATTTT.

The chain uses TRBV5-1 and TRBJ2-7, with a weak D call TRBD1 (6 bases). The V gene's germline CDR1 is SGHRS and CDR2 YFSETQ. The V end lost 6 bases, the J end lost 2 bases, and 12 bases lay between the germline ends. CDR3 length: 13 amino acids. Here the CDR3 reads CASMSQGAYEQYF. The CDR3 coding sequence is TGCGCCAGCATGTCACAGGGAGCCTACGAGCAGTACTTC.

The table lists this clone with a count of one. V gene TRBV28 combines with J gene TRBJ2-1, with D maybe TRBD1 (6 bases). The CDR3 covers 13 residues. Trimming took off 5 bases at V and 7 bases at J, with 12 bases between the two ends. Germline-derived CDR1 and CDR2 are MDHEN and SYDVKM. The CDR3 loop reads CASSTGIWNEQFF. DNA for the CDR3: TGTGCCAGCAGTACAGGGATTTGGAATGAGCAGTTCTTC.

V and J are TRBV4-1 and TRBJ2-3; TRBD1 matches 7 bases. This CDR3 spans 13 amino acids. Per the germline V gene, CDR1 is MGHRA and CDR2 is YSYEKL. With 2 bases clipped from V and 13 bases from J, the junction kept 9 bases outside the gene matches. The CDR3 DNA is TGCGCCAGCAGCCAACCTCGACAGGGACCGGAGTATTTT. Residues: CASSQPRQGPEYF.

The genes are TRBV7-8 and TRBJ2-1, with D maybe TRBD2 (6 bases). Germline CDR1 reads SGHVS; CDR2 reads FQNEAQ. Trimming shortened V by 6 bases and J by 6 bases, and 9 bases separated the two germline ends. This CDR3 region has 12 residues. Here the CDR3 DNA reads TGTGCCAGCAGTTCGGGAGCCAATGAGCAGTTCTTC. Amino acids: CASSSGANEQFF.

The chain has TRBV5-1 and TRBJ2-1, with a tentative D call TRBD1 (5 bases). The V end was cut by 0 bases, the J end by 5 bases, with 9 bases between. The length of the CDR3 is 14 residues. Germline V gives CDR1 SGHRS, CDR2 YFSETQ. Written as DNA, the CDR3 is TGCGCCAGCAGCTTGGTCGGACAAAACAATGAGCAGTTCTTC. Its protein product is CASSLVGQNNEQFF.

The chain is built from TRBV11-2 and TRBJ1-6, with D uncertain. The CDR3 consists of 18 residues. The V end was cut by 2 bases, the J end by 4 bases, with 18 bases between. In germline, CDR1 is SGHAT, CDR2 FQNNGV. The CDR3 DNA reads as TGTGCCAGCAGCTTACTTACGACTGTCCAAAAATATAATTCACCCCTCCACTTT. It is translated as CASSLLTTVQKYNSPLHF.

This CDR3 reads CASSFHGDTEAFF. CDR3 bases: TGTGCCAGCAGCTTTCATGGAGACACTGAAGCTTTCTTT. J is TRBJ1-1 and V is TRBV5-5; D unclear. The V gene's germline CDR1 is SGHKS and CDR2 YYEKEE (reference sequence). The CDR3 is 13 amino acids. Trimming pared 2 bases from V and 3 bases from J, leaving 8 bases between.

V gene TRBV28 combines with J gene TRBJ2-7; 9 bases match TRBD2. V trimming: 3 bases; J trimming: 0 bases; junction bases outside the gene matches: 12. CDR1 and CDR2 from the germline V gene are MDHEN and SYDVKM. CDR3 length equals 18 residues. CDR3 nucleotide sequence: TGTGCCAGCAGTTTCTCACTCTCTCTAGCGGGGATCTCCTACGAGCAGTACTTC. This encodes CASSFSLSLAGISYEQYF.

The CDR3 DNA follows: TGTGCCAGCAGCAAAGAAGGACAGGGCGGTTGGGGCTACACCTTC. Encoded protein: CASSKEGQGGWGYTF. This chain links TRBV21-1 with TRBJ1-2; the tabulated D call, TRBD1, remains unverified against the DNA. TRBV21-1 represents a pseudogene. There are 15 residues in the CDR3.

The V and J genes are TRBV9 and TRBJ1-2; D is unclear. The CDR3 has 13 amino acids. Germline V gene sequence: CDR1 SGDLS, CDR2 YYNGEE. Trimming left V 7 bases short and J 4 bases short, with 14 bases between. The CDR3 loop is CASSREGVYGYTF. The CDR3, as DNA: TGTGCCAGCTCCCGGGAGGGTGTCTATGGCTACACCTTC.

The V gene is TRBV9, the J gene TRBJ1-1; D perhaps matches TRBD1 (5 bases). Trimming stripped 0 bases from V and 5 bases from J, with 11 bases between. CDR3 length equals 14 residues. Germline V gene lookup returns CDR1 SGDLS and CDR2 YYNGEE. CDR3 in DNA: TGTGCCAGCAGCGTAGGGAGGGGCTTAACTGAAGCTTTCTTT. Translation: CASSVGRGLTEAFF.

The chain recombines TRBV7-9 with TRBJ1-3; D is perhaps TRBD1 (5 bases). The CDR3 length is 15 residues. Germline V gives CDR1 SEHNR, CDR2 FQNEAQ (reference sequence). Between the trimmed V and J ends, which lost 7 bases and 2 bases, there was a span of 15 bases. CDR3 coding DNA: TGTGCCAGCACCGGAATGCAGGGAACTGGAAACACCATATATTTT. Amino acids: CASTGMQGTGNTIYF. Looking up the rest from reference TRBV7-9 and TRBJ1-3 gives the full variable domain: DTGVSQNPRHKITKRGQNVTFRCDPISEHNRLYWYRQTLGQGPEFLTYFQNEAQLEKSRLLSDRFSAERPKGSFSTLEIQRTEQGDSAMYLCASTGMQGTGNTIYFGEGSWLTVV.

This chain connects TRBV7-8 to TRBJ2-2; 7 nucleotides line up with TRBD1. Losses at the gene ends were 5 bases for V and 2 bases for J; bases not matched to a gene: 5. From germline, CDR1 is SGHVS and CDR2 FQNEAQ. The CDR3 runs 15 residues. The CDR3 is CASSTRDSNTGELFF. CDR3 coding DNA: TGTGCCAGCAGCACCCGGGACAGCAACACCGGGGAGCTGTTTTTT.

The gene calls are TRBV28 and TRBJ1-2, with D tentatively TRBD1 (5 bases). Germline CDR1 MDHEN, CDR2 SYDVKM. Deletions cut 6 bases from V and 8 bases from J, with 16 bases between. CDR3 length equals 13 residues. The CDR3 protein is CASRGGVGGGYTF. The CDR3 nucleotides are TGTGCCAGCAGGGGGGGGGTCGGCGGAGGCTACACCTTC.

The chain uses TRBV10-1 and TRBJ2-1, with D possibly being TRBD1 (6 bases). Trimming removed 4 bases from V and 5 bases from J, with 15 bases in between. The CDR3 has 15 residues. The V gene's germline CDR1 is WNHNN and CDR2 SYGVQD (reference sequence). The CDR3 spells CASSGGQGHNNEQFF. The CDR3 DNA is TGCGCCAGCAGTGGGGGGCAGGGGCACAACAATGAGCAGTTCTTC.

The chain has TRBV4-2 and TRBJ2-1, with TRBD2 matching 9 bases. Germline-derived CDR1 and CDR2 are LGHNA and YNFKEQ. The CDR3 spans 19 residues. Trimming took 1 base from V and 1 from J; bases not matched to a gene: 11. CDR3 in DNA: TGTGCCAGCAGCCAAGGGGGCGGGGGGGCCTCACGGTCCTACAATGAGCAGTTCTTC. Its translation: CASSQGGGGASRSYNEQFF.

As for this clone: The junction departs from germline at one end; a sequencing error may be responsible. The chain couples TRBV19 to TRBJ1-1, with D perhaps matching TRBD1 (6 bases). The CDR3 length is 11 residues. Looked up from germline, CDR1 is LNHDA and CDR2 is SQIVND (reference sequence). CDR3 bases: TGTGCCAGTAGTTTAGACAGGGAAGCTTTCTTT. Its translation is CASSLDREAFF.

The chain recombines TRBV7-9 with TRBJ1-1; TRBD1 agrees at 7 bases. The CDR3 contains 16 residues. Germline V CDR1 and CDR2: SEHNR, FQNEAQ (reference sequence). The V segment lost 4 bases and the J segment 1 base; nucleotides outside the gene matches: 9. In DNA form, the CDR3 reads TGTGCCAGCAGCTCGACAGGGAATGTGAGGAACACTGAAGCTTTCTTT. Translation gives CASSSTGNVRNTEAFF. Full variable domain (missing parts from reference TRBV7-9 and TRBJ1-1): DTGVSQNPRHKITKRGQNVTFRCDPISEHNRLYWYRQTLGQGPEFLTYFQNEAQLEKSRLLSDRFSAERPKGSFSTLEIQRTEQGDSAMYLCASSSTGNVRNTEAFFGQGTRLTVV.

The chain uses TRBV5-1 and TRBJ2-3, with 13 bases lining up with TRBD2. CDR1 is SGHRS and CDR2 is YFSETQ in the germline V gene. This CDR3 spans 16 amino acids. V gave up 3 bases and J gave up 6 bases; unmatched junction bases: 7. Here the CDR3 DNA reads TGCGCCAGCAGCTCCGGACTAGCGGGGGTTGCGGATACGCAGTATTTT. Translating gives CASSSGLAGVADTQYF.

This chain joins TRBV7-6 and TRBJ2-5; 11 nucleotides line up with TRBD2. Germline lookup yields CDR1 SGHVS and CDR2 FNYEAQ. V shed 1 base, J shed 0 bases, and the junction held 7 bases outside the gene matches. The CDR3 contains 18 residues. DNA for the CDR3: TGTGCCAGCAGCTTAGTGCTAGCGGGAGGTAGGGACCAAGAGACCCAGTACTTC. Residues: CASSLVLAGGRDQETQYF.

The sample holds one count of this clone. The chain combines TRBV6-5 with TRBJ2-1, with TRBD1 matching 10 bases. The germline CDR1 and CDR2 sequences are MNHEY and SVGAGI. The CDR3 runs to 15 residues. V lost 6 bases to trimming and J lost 6 bases; unmatched junction nucleotides: 8. In nucleotides, the CDR3 is TGTGCCAGCAGCCAGGGACAGGGGCCCCTCAATGAGCAGTTCTTC. Amino acids: CASSQGQGPLNEQFF.

The rearrangement uses TRBV2 and TRBJ2-4, with a weak D call TRBD2 (5 bases). V lost 6 bases, J lost 1 base, and 22 bases lay in between. The CDR3 contains 18 residues. The germline V gene has CDR1 SNHLY and CDR2 FYNNEI. CDR3 coding DNA: TGTGCCAGCAGGGAGGTGGGCTTACCCCGGTTCGCCAAAAACATTCAGTACTTC. It yields the protein CASREVGLPRFAKNIQYF.

The chain is built from TRBV5-6 and TRBJ1-5; D not certain. The CDR3 is made up of 15 amino acids. The germline V gene encodes CDR1 SGHDT and CDR2 YYEEEE. Trimming pared 2 bases from V and 4 bases from J, leaving 13 bases between. CDR3 nucleotide sequence: TGTGCCAGCAGCTTTGGCAGAGTAGCAAATCAGCCCCAGCATTTT. It encodes CASSFGRVANQPQHF.

The chain employs TRBV10-1 and TRBJ2-5, with D perhaps matching TRBD2 (6 bases). V gave up 1 base and J gave up 5 bases, with 8 bases separating them. Germline lookup yields CDR1 WNHNN and CDR2 SYGVQD (reference sequence). The CDR3 totals 13 residues. The CDR3 sequence: CASSEFRGETQYF. The CDR3 DNA reads TGCGCCAGCAGTGAGTTCCGGGGGGAGACCCAGTACTTC.

The chain carries TRBV7-2 and TRBJ2-1; D gene uncertain. V was pared by 2 bases and J by 0 bases, with 8 bases between. CDR3 length: 15 residues. CDR1 SGHTA and CDR2 FQGNSA come from the germline V gene. CDR3 protein: CASSLRPSSYNEQFF. The CDR3 region has the DNA TGTGCCAGCAGCTTAAGGCCTAGCTCCTACAATGAGCAGTTCTTC.

The chain couples TRBV6-5 to TRBJ2-1; D unclear. This CDR3 is built from 11 residues. Germline values: CDR1 MNHEY, CDR2 SVGAGI. Trimming pared 6 bases from V and 7 bases from J, leaving 7 bases between. The CDR3 region is CASSLKNEQFF. Here the CDR3 DNA reads TGTGCCAGCAGCCTAAAGAATGAGCAGTTCTTC.

V usage is TRBV19 and J usage is TRBJ1-6; D might be TRBD1 (5 bases). Germline values: CDR1 LNHDA, CDR2 SQIVND (reference sequence). Trimming stripped 5 bases from V and 7 bases from J, with 15 bases between. CDR3 length: 15 amino acids. The CDR3, as DNA: TGTGCCAGTAGTCCTCCGGGGGGAGGAAATTCACCCCTCCACTTT. As protein: CASSPPGGGNSPLHF. Based on the CDR3 plus reference TRBV19 and TRBJ1-6, the full variable domain is DGGITQSPKYLFRKEGQNVTLSCEQNLNHDAMYWYRQDPGQGLRLIYYSQIVNDFQKGDIAEGYSVSREKKESFPLTVTSAQKNPTAFYLCASSPPGGGNSPLHFGNGTRLTVT.

V and J are TRBV19 and TRBJ2-7; 10 nucleotides align to TRBD1. V dropped 4 bases and J dropped 3; count of bases not matched to a gene: 6. The germline CDR1 and CDR2 sequences are LNHDA and SQIVND (reference sequence). There are 15 residues in the CDR3. CDR3: CASSSGTGDLYEQYF. DNA of the CDR3: TGTGCCAGTAGTAGCGGGACAGGGGACCTCTACGAGCAGTACTTC.